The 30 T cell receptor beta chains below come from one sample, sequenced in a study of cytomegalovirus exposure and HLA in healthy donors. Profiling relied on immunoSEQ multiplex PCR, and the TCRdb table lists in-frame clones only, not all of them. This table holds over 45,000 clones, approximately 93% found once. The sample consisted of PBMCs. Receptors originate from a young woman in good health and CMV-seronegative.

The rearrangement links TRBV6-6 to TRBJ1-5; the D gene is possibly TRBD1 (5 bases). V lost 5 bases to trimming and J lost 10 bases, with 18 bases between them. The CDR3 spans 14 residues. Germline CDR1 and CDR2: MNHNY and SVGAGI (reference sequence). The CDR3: CASSPATGENPQHF. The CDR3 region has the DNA TGTGCCAGCAGTCCCGCTACGGGGGAGAATCCCCAGCATTTT.

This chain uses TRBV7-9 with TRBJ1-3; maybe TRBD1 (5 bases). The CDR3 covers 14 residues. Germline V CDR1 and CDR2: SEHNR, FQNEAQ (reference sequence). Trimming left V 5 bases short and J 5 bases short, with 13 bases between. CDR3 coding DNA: TGTGCCAGCAGCCTTAGGCGGACAAGAAACACCATATATTTT. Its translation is CASSLRRTRNTIYF.

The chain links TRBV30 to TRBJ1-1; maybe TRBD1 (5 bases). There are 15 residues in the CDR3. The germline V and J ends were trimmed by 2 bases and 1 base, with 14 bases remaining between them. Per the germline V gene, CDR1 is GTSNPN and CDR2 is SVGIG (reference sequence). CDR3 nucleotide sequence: TGTGCCTGGAGTATCATCGGACAACCGAACACTGAAGCTTTCTTT. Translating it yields CAWSIIGQPNTEAFF. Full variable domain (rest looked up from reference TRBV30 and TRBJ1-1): SQTIHQWPATLVQPVGSPLSLECTVEGTSNPNLYWYRQAAGRGLQLLFYSVGIGQISSEVPQNLSASRPQDRQFILSSKKLLLSDSGFYLCAWSIIGQPNTEAFFGQGTRLTVV.

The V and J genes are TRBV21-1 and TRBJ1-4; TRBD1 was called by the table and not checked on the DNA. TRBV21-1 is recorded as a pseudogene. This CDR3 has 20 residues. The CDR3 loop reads CASSKVWRQGPEGTNEKLFF. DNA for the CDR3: TGTGCCAGCAGCAAAGTGTGGAGACAGGGACCGGAGGGGACTAATGAAAAACTGTTTTTT.

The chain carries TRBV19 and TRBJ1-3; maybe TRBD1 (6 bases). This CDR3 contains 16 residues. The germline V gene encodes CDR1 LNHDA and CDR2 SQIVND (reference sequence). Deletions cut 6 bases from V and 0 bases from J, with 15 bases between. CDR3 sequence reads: CASRRGQLTSGNTIYF. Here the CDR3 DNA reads TGTGCCAGTAGGCGTGGACAGCTCACCTCTGGAAACACCATATATTTT.

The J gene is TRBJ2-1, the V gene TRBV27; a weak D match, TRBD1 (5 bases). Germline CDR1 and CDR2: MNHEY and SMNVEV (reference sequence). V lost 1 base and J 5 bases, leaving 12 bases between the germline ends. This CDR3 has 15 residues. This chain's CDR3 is CASSLWGRRNNEQFF. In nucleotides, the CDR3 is TGTGCCAGCAGTTTATGGGGCCGCCGAAACAATGAGCAGTTCTTC.

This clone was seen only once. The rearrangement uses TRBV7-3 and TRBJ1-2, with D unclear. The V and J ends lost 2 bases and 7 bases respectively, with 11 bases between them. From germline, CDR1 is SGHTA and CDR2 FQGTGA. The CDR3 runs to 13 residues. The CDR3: CASSLVPSGGYTF. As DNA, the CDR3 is TGTGCCAGCAGCTTAGTACCCTCGGGTGGCTACACCTTC. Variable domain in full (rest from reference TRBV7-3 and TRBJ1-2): GAGVSQTPSNKVTEKGKYVELRCDPISGHTALYWYRQSLGQGPEFLIYFQGTGAADDSGLPNDRFFAVRPEGSVSTLKIQRTERGDSAVYLCASSLVPSGGYTFGSGTRLTVV.

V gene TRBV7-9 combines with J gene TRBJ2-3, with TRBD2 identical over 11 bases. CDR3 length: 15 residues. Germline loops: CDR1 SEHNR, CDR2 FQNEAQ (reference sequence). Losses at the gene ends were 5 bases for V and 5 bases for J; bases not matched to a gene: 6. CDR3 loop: CASSNTGLAEDTQYF. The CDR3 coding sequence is TGTGCCAGCAGCAATACGGGACTAGCGGAAGATACGCAGTATTTT.

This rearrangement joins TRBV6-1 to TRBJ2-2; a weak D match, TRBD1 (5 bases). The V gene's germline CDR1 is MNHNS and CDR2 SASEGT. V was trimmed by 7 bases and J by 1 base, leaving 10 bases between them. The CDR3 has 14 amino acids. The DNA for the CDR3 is TGTGCCAGCAATTTACAGGTGAACACCGGGGAGCTGTTTTTT. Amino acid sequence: CASNLQVNTGELFF.

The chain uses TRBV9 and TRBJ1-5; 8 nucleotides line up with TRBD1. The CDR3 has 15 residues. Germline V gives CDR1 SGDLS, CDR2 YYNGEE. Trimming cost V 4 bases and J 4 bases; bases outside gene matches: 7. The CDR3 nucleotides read TGTGCCAGCAGCCCTCGGACAGGGCCTAATCAGCCCCAGCATTTT. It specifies CASSPRTGPNQPQHF.

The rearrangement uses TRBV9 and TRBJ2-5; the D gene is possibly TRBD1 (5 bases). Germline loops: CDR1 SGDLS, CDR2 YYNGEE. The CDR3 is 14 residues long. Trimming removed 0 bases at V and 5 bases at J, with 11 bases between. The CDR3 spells CASSVAPGWETQYF. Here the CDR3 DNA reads TGTGCCAGCAGCGTAGCCCCAGGGTGGGAGACCCAGTACTTC.

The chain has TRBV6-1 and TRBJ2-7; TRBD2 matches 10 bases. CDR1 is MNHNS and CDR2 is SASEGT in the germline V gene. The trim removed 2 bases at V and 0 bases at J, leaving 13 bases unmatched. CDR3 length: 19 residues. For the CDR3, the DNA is TGTGCCAGCAGTGAATCAGCTAGCGGGAGTCCCCCGAGCTCCTACGAGCAGTACGTC. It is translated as CASSESASGSPPSSYEQYV.

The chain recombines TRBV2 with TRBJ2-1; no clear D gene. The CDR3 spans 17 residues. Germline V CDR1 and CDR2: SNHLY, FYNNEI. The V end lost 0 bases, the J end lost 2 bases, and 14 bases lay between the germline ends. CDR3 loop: CASSEALAISTYNEQFF. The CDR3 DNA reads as TGTGCCAGCAGTGAAGCGCTTGCTATTTCTACCTACAATGAGCAGTTCTTC.

CDR3 bases: TGCGCCAGCAGCCGTAAGGCTGAGCGGGATATATCTGGGGCCAACGTCCTGACTTTC. It encodes CASSRKAERDISGANVLTF. The rearrangement joins TRBV5-1 to TRBJ2-6; 7 bases are a match to TRBD2. J was trimmed by 1 base and V by 4 bases; bases with no gene match: 14. The CDR3 totals 19 residues. Looked up from germline, CDR1 is SGHRS and CDR2 is YFSETQ.

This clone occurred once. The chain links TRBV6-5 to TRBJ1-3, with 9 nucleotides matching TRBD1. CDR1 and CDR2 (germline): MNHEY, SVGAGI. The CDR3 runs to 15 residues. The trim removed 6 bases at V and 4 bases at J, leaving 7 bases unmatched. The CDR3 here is CASSPDRGKGNTIYF. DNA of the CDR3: TGTGCCAGCAGCCCGGACAGGGGAAAAGGAAACACCATATATTTT.

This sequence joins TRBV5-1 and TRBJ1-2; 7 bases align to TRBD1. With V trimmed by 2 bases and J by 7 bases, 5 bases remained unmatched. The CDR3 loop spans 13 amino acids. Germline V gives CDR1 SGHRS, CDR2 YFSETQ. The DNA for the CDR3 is TGCGCCAGCAGCTTAGTCCAGGGGGGTGGCTACACCTTC. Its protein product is CASSLVQGGGYTF.

The CDR3 nucleotides are TGTGCCAGCAGTGAAAATAGCGGTGCAGGGTACAATGAGCAGTTCTTC. Residues: CASSENSGAGYNEQFF. The gene calls are TRBV6-4 and TRBJ2-1, with D perhaps matching TRBD2 (6 bases). The CDR3 is 16 amino acids. In germline, CDR1 is MRHNA, CDR2 SNTAGT. V was shortened by 3 bases and J by 4 bases, with 16 bases between the two germline ends.

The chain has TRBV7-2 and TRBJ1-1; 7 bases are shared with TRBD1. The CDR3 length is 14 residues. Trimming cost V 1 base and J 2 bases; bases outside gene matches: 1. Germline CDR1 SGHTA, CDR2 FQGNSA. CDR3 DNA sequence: TGTGCCAGCAGCTTAGTAGGGGGCAACACTGAAGCTTTCTTT. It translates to CASSLVGGNTEAFF.

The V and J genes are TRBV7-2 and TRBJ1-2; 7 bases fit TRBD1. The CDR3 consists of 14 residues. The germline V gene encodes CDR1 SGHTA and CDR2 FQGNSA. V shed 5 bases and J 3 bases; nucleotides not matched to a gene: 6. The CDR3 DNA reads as TGTGCCAGCAGCCAGTCCAGGGGGGACTATGGCTACACCTTC. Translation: CASSQSRGDYGYTF.

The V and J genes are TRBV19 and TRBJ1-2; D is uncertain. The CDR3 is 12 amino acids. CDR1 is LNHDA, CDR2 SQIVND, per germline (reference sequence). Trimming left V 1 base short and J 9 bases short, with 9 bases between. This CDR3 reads CASSIGGGSYTF. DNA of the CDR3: TGTGCCAGTAGTATAGGGGGAGGGAGCTACACCTTC.

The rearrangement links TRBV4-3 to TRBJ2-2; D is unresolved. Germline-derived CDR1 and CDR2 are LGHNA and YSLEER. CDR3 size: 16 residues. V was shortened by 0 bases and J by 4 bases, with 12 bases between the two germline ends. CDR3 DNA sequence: TGCGCCAGCAGCCAAGATCCAACAGCATCCACCGGGGAGCTGTTTTTT. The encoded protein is CASSQDPTASTGELFF.

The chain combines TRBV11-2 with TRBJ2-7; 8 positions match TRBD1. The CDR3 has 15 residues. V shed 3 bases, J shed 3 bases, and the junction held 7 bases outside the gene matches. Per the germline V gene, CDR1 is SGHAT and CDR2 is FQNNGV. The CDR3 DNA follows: TGTGCCAGCAGCTTTGGACAGGGCTACTTCTACGAGCAGTACGTC. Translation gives CASSFGQGYFYEQYV.

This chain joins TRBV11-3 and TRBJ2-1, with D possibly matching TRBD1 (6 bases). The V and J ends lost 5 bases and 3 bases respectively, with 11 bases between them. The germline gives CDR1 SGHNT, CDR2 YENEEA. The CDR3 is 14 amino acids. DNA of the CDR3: TGTGCCAGCAGCCCGGACAGTGACTACAATGAGCAGTTCTTC. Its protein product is CASSPDSDYNEQFF.

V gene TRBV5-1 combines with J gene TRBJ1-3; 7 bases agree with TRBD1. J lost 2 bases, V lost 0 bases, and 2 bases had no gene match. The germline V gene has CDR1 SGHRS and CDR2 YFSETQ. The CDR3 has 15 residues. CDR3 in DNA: TGCGCCAGCAGCTTGGACAGGGGCCCTGGAAACACCATATATTTT. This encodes CASSLDRGPGNTIYF.

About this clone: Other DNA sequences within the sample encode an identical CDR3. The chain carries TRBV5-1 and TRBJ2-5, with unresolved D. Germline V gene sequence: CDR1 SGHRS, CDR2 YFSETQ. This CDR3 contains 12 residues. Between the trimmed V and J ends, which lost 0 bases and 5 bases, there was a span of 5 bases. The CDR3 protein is CASSLALETQYF. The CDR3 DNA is TGCGCCAGCAGCTTGGCCTTGGAGACCCAGTACTTC.

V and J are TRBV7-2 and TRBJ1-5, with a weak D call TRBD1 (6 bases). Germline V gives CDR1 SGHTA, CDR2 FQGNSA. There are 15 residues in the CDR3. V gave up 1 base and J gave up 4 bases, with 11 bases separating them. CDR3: CASSLGSGANQPQHF. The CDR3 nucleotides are TGTGCCAGCAGCTTAGGCTCAGGGGCAAATCAGCCCCAGCATTTT.

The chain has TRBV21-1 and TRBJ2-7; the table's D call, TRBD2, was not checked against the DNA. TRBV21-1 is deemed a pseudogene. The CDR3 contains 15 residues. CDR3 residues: CASSNPGTRVNEQYV. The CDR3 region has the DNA TGTGCCAGCAGCAATCCCGGGACTAGAGTAAACGAGCAGTACGTC.

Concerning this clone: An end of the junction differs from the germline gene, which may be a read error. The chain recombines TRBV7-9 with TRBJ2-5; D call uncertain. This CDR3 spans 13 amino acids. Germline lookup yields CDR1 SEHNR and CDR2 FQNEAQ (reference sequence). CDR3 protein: CASSLGQNRPRNF. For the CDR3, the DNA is TGTGCCAGCAGCTTGGGTCAGAATAGACCCAGGAACTTC.

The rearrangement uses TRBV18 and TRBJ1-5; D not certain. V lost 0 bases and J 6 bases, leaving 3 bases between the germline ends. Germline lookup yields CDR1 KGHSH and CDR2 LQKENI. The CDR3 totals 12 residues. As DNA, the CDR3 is TGTGCCAGCTCACCACCCGGTCAGCCCCAGCATTTT. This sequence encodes CASSPPGQPQHF.

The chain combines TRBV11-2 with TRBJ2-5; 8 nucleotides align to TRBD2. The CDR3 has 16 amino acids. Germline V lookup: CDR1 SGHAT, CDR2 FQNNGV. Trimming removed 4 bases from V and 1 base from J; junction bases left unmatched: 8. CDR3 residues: CASSSFRLARQETQYF. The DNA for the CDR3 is TGTGCCAGCAGCTCCTTCCGACTAGCGCGCCAAGAGACCCAGTACTTC. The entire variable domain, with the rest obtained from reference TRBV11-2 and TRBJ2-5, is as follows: EAGVAQSPRYKIIEKRQSVAFWCNPISGHATLYWYQQILGQGPKLLIQFQNNGVVDDSQLPKDRFSAERLKGVDSTLKIQPAKLEDSAVYLCASSSFRLARQETQYFGPGTRLLVL.